Presented here are 18 T cell receptor beta chains from one specimen sequenced in a study of blood T cells in healthy people across ages. A second PCR of 7 to 11 cycles used a sample-barcoded 5' primer and a J-beta primer mix. Using its own MiXCR run on the 5' RACE reads, TCRdb lists one record per CDR3 protein. Of about 830,000 distinct CDR3 sequences listed, under 80% are singletons. Sample: blood. These receptors all come from a man younger than 40 in good health.

In its sample, this clonotype was seen once. V and J are TRBV6-1 and TRBJ2-1; D possibly corresponds to TRBD2 (5 bases). Germline values: CDR1 MNHNS, CDR2 SASEGT. The V end was cut by 2 bases, the J end by 0 bases, with 17 bases between. The CDR3 runs 18 residues. Here the CDR3 DNA reads TGTGCCAGCAGTGAATCAGCGGCCGCACTAGTCTCCTACAATGAGCAGTTCTTC. Translation gives CASSESAAALVSYNEQFF.

This clonotype was recorded once. The V and J genes are TRBV5-1 and TRBJ2-1, with D possibly matching TRBD1 (5 bases). The germline V gene encodes CDR1 SGHRS and CDR2 YFSETQ. V was shortened by 4 bases and J by 5 bases, with 16 bases between the two germline ends. The CDR3 sequence is 15 residues long. The CDR3 nucleotides read TGCGCCAGCAGCCCTCGACAGACCCAGAACAATGAGCAGTTCTTC. Translated: CASSPRQTQNNEQFF.

J is TRBJ2-2 and V is TRBV29-1; 9 nucleotides agree with TRBD1. Trimming at V came to 7 bases and at J to 0 bases, leaving 6 bases not matched to a gene. The CDR3 spans 15 residues. CDR1 is SQVTM and CDR2 is ANQGSEA in the germline V gene. The CDR3 is CSAFRTGANTGELFF. The CDR3 DNA follows: TGCAGCGCTTTTAGGACAGGGGCGAACACCGGGGAGCTGTTTTTT.

The chain recombines TRBV29-1 with TRBJ2-7, with 7 bases that match TRBD1. The CDR3 sequence is 12 residues long. Looked up from germline, CDR1 is SQVTM and CDR2 is ANQGSEA. J gave up 5 bases and V 6 bases, and 7 bases lay outside the gene matches. This chain's CDR3 is CSVPTGYDEQYF. The DNA of the CDR3 is TGCAGCGTGCCGACAGGGTACGACGAGCAGTACTTC.

The V call is TRBV30, the J call TRBJ1-2; D is unresolved. The ends were cut back, 2 bases at V and 5 bases at J, with 9 bases in the middle. The CDR3 runs 12 residues. The germline CDR1 and CDR2 sequences are GTSNPN and SVGIG (reference sequence). This CDR3 is CAWSTGEYGYTF. The CDR3 bases are TGTGCCTGGAGTACCGGGGAATATGGCTACACCTTC.

The chain recombines TRBV20-1 with TRBJ1-2; D gene uncertain. Trimming took 4 bases from V and 4 from J, leaving 10 bases between them. The CDR3 is 12 amino acids. Germline values: CDR1 DFQATT, CDR2 SNEGSKA (reference sequence). CDR3 in amino acids: CSAKLTVYGYTF. As DNA, the CDR3 is TGCAGTGCTAAGCTGACGGTCTATGGCTACACCTTC.

This chain uses TRBV13 with TRBJ2-7; 10 bases fit TRBD2. After removal of 6 bases from V and 3 bases from J, the junction contained 11 bases not matched to a gene. Germline CDR1 reads PRHDT; CDR2 reads FYEKMQ (reference sequence). There are 16 residues in the CDR3. CDR3 sequence: CASRQITSGVNYEQYF. DNA of the CDR3: TGTGCCAGCAGGCAAATCACTAGCGGGGTTAACTACGAGCAGTACTTC.

This clonotype occurred once. The chain employs TRBV12-3 or TRBV12-4 and TRBJ2-1; D uncertain. The germline V and J ends were trimmed by 5 bases and 5 bases, with 16 bases remaining between them. The CDR3 has 15 amino acids. The CDR3, as DNA: TGTGCCAGCAGTCTGTGGGTGGGGTTTAACAATGAGCAGTTCTTC. Protein sequence: CASSLWVGFNNEQFF.

The rearrangement joins TRBV9 to TRBJ2-7, with a possible D match to TRBD2 (5 bases). Trimming cost V 0 bases and J 5 bases, with 9 bases left between them. The germline gives CDR1 SGDLS, CDR2 YYNGEE. The length of the CDR3 is 13 residues. The CDR3 sequence: CASSVEMEDEQYF. CDR3 sequence (DNA): TGTGCCAGCAGCGTAGAAATGGAGGACGAGCAGTACTTC.

This clonotype occurred a few times. This chain connects TRBV4-3 to TRBJ2-1, with 9 bases fitting TRBD2. This CDR3 has 18 amino acids. Germline assignment: CDR1 LGHNA and CDR2 YSLEER. Germline trimming cut 0 bases from V and 7 bases from J; bases unmatched to any gene: 13. CDR3 nucleotides: TGCGCCAGCAGCCAAGAGCGGGGGGGCCTATTGTCAGCGAATGAGCAGTTCTTC. As protein: CASSQERGGLLSANEQFF.

At least ten counts were recorded for this clonotype. The rearrangement uses TRBV29-1 and TRBJ1-2, with D possibly TRBD1 on 5 matching bases. This CDR3 is 12 amino acids long. The germline V and J ends were trimmed by 4 bases and 1 base, with 7 bases remaining between them. Looked up from germline, CDR1 is SQVTM and CDR2 is ANQGSEA. The CDR3 DNA reads as TGCAGCGTTGGGGACGATAACTATGGCTACACCTTC. Its protein is CSVGDDNYGYTF. Full variable domain (rest looked up from reference TRBV29-1 and TRBJ1-2): SAVISQKPSRDICQRGTSLTIQCQVDSQVTMMFWYRQQPGQSLTLIATANQGSEATYESGFVIDKFPISRPNLTFSTLTVSNMSPEDSSIYLCSVGDDNYGYTFGSGTRLTVV.

This rearrangement joins TRBV9 to TRBJ2-5, with D unclear. Germline assignment: CDR1 SGDLS and CDR2 YYNGEE. This CDR3 comprises 15 residues. The V and J ends lost 6 bases and 2 bases respectively, with 17 bases between them. CDR3 nucleotides: TGTGCCAGCACCCCCCGTGGGGTGGCTCAAGAGACCCAGTACTTC. Protein: CASTPRGVAQETQYF.

This clonotype was counted a few times. The chain recombines TRBV5-1 with TRBJ2-4; 8 nucleotides agree with TRBD1. The J call may be in error: the DNA end matches TRBJ2-7 better. Germline CDR1 SGHRS, CDR2 YFSETQ. The CDR3 extends over 15 amino acids. Here the CDR3 reads CASSLIYRGENEQYF. In DNA, the CDR3 is TGCGCCAGCAGCTTGATATACAGGGGGGAGAACGAGCAGTACTTC.

This clonotype was counted once. The chain couples TRBV6-2 or TRBV6-3 to TRBJ1-2; D ambiguous. CDR1 is MNHEY and CDR2 is SVGEGT in the germline V gene. The CDR3 spans 16 residues. The V end was cut by 5 bases, the J end by 2 bases, with 18 bases between. This CDR3 is CASSLTRYGRNYGYTF. CDR3 nucleotide sequence: TGTGCCAGCAGTCTCACTCGGTATGGCAGGAACTATGGCTACACCTTC.

The chain carries TRBV11-2 and TRBJ2-4; 9 bases map to TRBD1. The J call may be faulty, since TRBJ2-5 better matches the DNA end. Per germline, CDR1 SGHAT and CDR2 FQNNGV. The CDR3 is made up of 16 amino acids. CDR3 residues: CASSLEDRGGRETQYF. For the CDR3, the DNA is TGTGCCAGCAGCTTAGAGGACAGGGGAGGACGAGAGACCCAGTACTTC.

This chain links TRBV6-5 with TRBJ2-3, with TRBD1 matching 10 bases. The CDR3 spans 16 residues. CDR1 and CDR2 from the germline V gene are MNHEY and SVGAGI. After removal of 6 bases from V and 1 base from J, the junction contained 7 bases not matched to a gene. The CDR3 here is CASSHRDRGGTDTQYF. The CDR3 DNA reads TGTGCCAGCAGCCATCGGGACAGGGGAGGCACAGATACGCAGTATTTT.

The CDR3 protein is CASSQLEVGNEQFF. CDR3 nucleotides: TGCGCCAGCAGCCAATTGGAGGTGGGAAATGAGCAGTTCTTC. The chain carries TRBV4-3 and TRBJ2-1; TRBD2 might be the D (5 bases). V lost 2 bases to trimming and J lost 7 bases, with 12 bases between them. Germline CDR1 and CDR2: LGHNA and YSLEER. CDR3 length: 14 residues.

The rearrangement joins TRBV9 to TRBJ1-1; the D gene is possibly TRBD1 (5 bases). The germline gives CDR1 SGDLS, CDR2 YYNGEE. The V gene lost 4 bases and the J gene lost 0 bases, with 19 bases spanning the gap. CDR3 length equals 17 residues. CDR3 in DNA: TGTGCCAGCAGCCCCCAAAGGGGCACGATAATGAACACTGAAGCTTTCTTT. It specifies CASSPQRGTIMNTEAFF.